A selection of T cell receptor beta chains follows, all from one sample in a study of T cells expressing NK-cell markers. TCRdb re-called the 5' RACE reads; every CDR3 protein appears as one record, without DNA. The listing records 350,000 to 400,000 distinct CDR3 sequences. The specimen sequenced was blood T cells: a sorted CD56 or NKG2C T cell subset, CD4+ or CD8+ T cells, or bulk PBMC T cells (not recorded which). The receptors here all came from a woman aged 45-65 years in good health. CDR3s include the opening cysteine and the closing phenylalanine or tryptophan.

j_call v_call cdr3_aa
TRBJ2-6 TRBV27 CASSPERANVLTF
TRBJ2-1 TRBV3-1 CASSQEPGSSYNEQFF
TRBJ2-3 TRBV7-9 CASSSLYRTDTQYF
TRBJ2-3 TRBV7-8 CASSLGLPELALEDTQYF
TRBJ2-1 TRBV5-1 CATRTHLAEIYNEQFF
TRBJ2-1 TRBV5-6 CASSLAGSGRAREQFF
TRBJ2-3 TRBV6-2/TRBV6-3 CASRLAGVGSDTQYF
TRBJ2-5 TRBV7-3 CASSRPGQGFGETQYF
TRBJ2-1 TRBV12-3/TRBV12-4 CASRGGTSGSSYNEQFF
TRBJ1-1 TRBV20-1 CSARFRGGTEAFF
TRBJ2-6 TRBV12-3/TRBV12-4 CASSGRDRGLLSGANVLTF
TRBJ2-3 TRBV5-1 CASSSRTGGSTDTQYF
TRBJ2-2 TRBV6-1 CASSERAFGDTGELFF
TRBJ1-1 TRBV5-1 CASSLPGQGAKNTEAFF
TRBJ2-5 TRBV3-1 CASSQETGTQYF
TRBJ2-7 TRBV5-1 CASSRSVGTGSYEQYF